The present entry profiles one T cell receptor beta chain with its context. Its target is unknown. The sample belongs to a study of vaccination and CD4 T cells after COVID-19. Sequence data for DNA of cultured CD4+ T cells were generated by the Oncomine TCR Beta short-read assay. TCRdb redid the calling of the PCR reads with MiXCR, one entry per CDR3 protein. The sample has around 20,000 distinct CDR3 sequences, roughly 31% seen once. Treatment defined: roughly 11-day PBMC culture with coronavirus spike peptide pools or control peptides (ViraFEST assay). CDR1 is SNHLY, CDR2 FYNNEI, per germline. With 7 bases removed from V and 2 bases from J, the gap between germline ends came to 9 bases. The CDR3 is made up of 14 amino acids.

The source of this sequence is a human donor with COVID-19. The J gene is TRBJ2-6, the V gene TRBV2; D unclear. Sequencing used cultured CD4+ T cells from blood. The CDR3: CASTVSAGANVLTF. As DNA, the CDR3 is TGTGCCAGCACAGTATCAGCTGGGGCCAACGTCCTGACTTTC.